This T cell receptor (beta chain) emerged from a study of neurological immune-mediated disorders. Regarding the study as a whole: Private repertoires in all groups were suggested by the absence of shared CDR3 amino acid sequences among expanded clones across subjects. With the multiple sclerosis repertoire cluster, neither clinical nor MRI features showed any association.

CDR1 and CDR2 (germline): LGHDT, YNNKEL (reference sequence). J lost 5 bases, V lost 3 bases, and 5 bases had no gene match. The CDR3 length is 15 residues. Remarks on this clonotype: Its antigen is currently unknown.

The cDNA came from 5'RACE with 10-nucleotide random UMIs. TCRdb re-called the 5' RACE reads through MiXCR, storing one row per CDR3 protein. Among over 60,000 distinct CDR3 sequences, about 5% were seen once, and the ten largest hold less than 2.5%. The sequence came from a woman in her thirties with multiple sclerosis. This chain connects TRBV3-1 to TRBJ2-1; 9 bases line up with TRBD1. Sample: PBMCs. In nucleotides, the CDR3 is TGTGCCAGCAGCCAGCCGGGACAGGGAGACAATGAGCAGTTCTTC. Its protein product is CASSQPGQGDNEQFF.